A selection of T cell receptor beta chains follows, all from one sample in a study of CD8 T cells in ankylosing spondylitis. Each CDR3 protein gets one entry after TCRdb re-called the 5' RACE reads with MiXCR. The sample lists 350,000 to 450,000 distinct CDR3 sequences, 26% occurring once. Sequencing was performed on blood, either unsorted or a sorted T cell fraction (not recorded which). These receptor sequences come from a male donor with ankylosing spondylitis. CDR3s include the opening cysteine and the closing phenylalanine or tryptophan. The D gene is left open where the match is weak. Size is stated for part of the rows, as once, few or many counts, or as a class when the clone is expanded.

>.|TRBJ2-7|.|TRBV4-2
TGTGCCAGCAGCCAAAATAACGTTTACGAGCAGTACTTC
CASSQNNVYEQYF
>.|TRBJ2-5|.|TRBV5-1
TGCGCCAGCAGCTTGGCCCCGGACTCCCAAGAGACCCAGTACTTC
CASSLAPDSQETQYF
>TRBD2|TRBJ2-6|few|TRBV7-2
TGTGCCAGCAGCTTAGCGATGGCGGGAGCATCTGGGGCCAACGTCCTGACTTTC
CASSLAMAGASGANVLTF
>.|TRBJ1-5|few|TRBV5-1
TGCGCCAGCAGCTTGGAGGGTTTGGCTTGGCAGCCCCAGCATTTT
CASSLEGLAWQPQHF
>.|TRBJ1-5|few|TRBV4-1
TGCGCCAGCAGCCAAGATTACGTACAGTTCGTTTGGCGGAATCAGCCCCAGCATTTT
CASSQDYVQFVWRNQPQHF
>.|TRBJ2-7|.|TRBV20-1
TGCAGTGCTAGAGACCCTATGGGCGGCACCTACGAGCAGTACTTC
CSARDPMGGTYEQYF
>TRBD2|TRBJ2-1|few|TRBV29-1
TGCAGCGTAAGGACTAGCTGGGATGAGCAGTTCTTC
CSVRTSWDEQFF
>TRBD1|TRBJ1-2|.|TRBV10-3
TGTGCCATCAGGGGACTGACAGGGGGCAGGCCGGACACCTTC
CAIRGLTGGRPDTF
>.|TRBJ2-5|.|TRBV20-1
TGCAGTGCTAGAGATTTGGCTCAGGCTCTCCCTAATCCCCCTTTC
CSARDLAQALPNPPF
>TRBD2|TRBJ2-3|.|TRBV20-1
TGCAGTGCTAGCCGGGACTACACAGATACGCAGTATTTT
CSASRDYTDTQYF
>.|TRBJ2-3|few|TRBV20-1
TGCAGTGCTAGAAGTGGGGGTCTTGATACGCAGTATTTT
CSARSGGLDTQYF
>.|TRBJ1-5|.|TRBV20-1
TGCAGTGCTAGAGATACCCGTGGGTTCAATCAGCCCCAGCATTTT
CSARDTRGFNQPQHF
>.|TRBJ2-7|few|TRBV6-2/TRBV6-3
TGTGCCAGCAGTCCCGGGACGGAGACGCAGTACTTC
CASSPGTETQYF
>TRBD1|TRBJ1-5|.|TRBV5-8
TGTGCCAGCAGCTTCAGGACAGGGGGTAATCAGCCCCAGCATTTT
CASSFRTGGNQPQHF
>.|TRBJ2-5|.|TRBV5-5
TGTGCCAGCAGCTTACAGAACTCCCAAGAGACCCAGTACTTC
CASSLQNSQETQYF
>.|TRBJ1-4|.|TRBV6-1
TGTGCCAGCACCAAGACAACTAATGAAAAACTGTTTTTT
CASTKTTNEKLFF
>TRBD1|TRBJ1-2|few|TRBV30
TGTGCCTGGAGCAGGGGGCGAGACTATGGCTACACCTTC
CAWSRGRDYGYTF
>TRBD1|TRBJ1-1|many|TRBV15
TGTGCCACCCAACGGGACAGGCACACTGAAGCTTTCTTT
CATQRDRHTEAFF
>.|TRBJ2-2|.|TRBV3-1
TGTGCCAGCCGTAGGGTGGCGGGACGGGTCACCGGGGAGCTGTTTTTT
CASRRVAGRVTGELFF
>TRBD1|TRBJ1-6|.|TRBV7-2
TGTGCCAGCAGCGTTACAGGGGATAATTCACCCCTCCACTTT
CASSVTGDNSPLHF
>TRBD1|TRBJ1-1|few|TRBV5-1
TGCGCCAGCAGCTGGGGACAGGGCCGCACTGAAGCTTTCTTT
CASSWGQGRTEAFF
>.|TRBJ2-3|few|TRBV24-1
TGTGCCACCAGTGACCCAAAACGGGGAGATACGCAGTATTTT
CATSDPKRGDTQYF
>TRBD2|TRBJ2-7|.|TRBV10-3
TGTGCCATCAGAGAAAAGCGGGAGCATCACGAGCAGTACTTC
CAIREKREHHEQYF
>TRBD2|TRBJ2-1|few|TRBV5-1
TGCGCCAGCAGCTCTGAAGCGGGACGGACCCACTCCTACAATGAGCAGTTCTTC
CASSSEAGRTHSYNEQFF